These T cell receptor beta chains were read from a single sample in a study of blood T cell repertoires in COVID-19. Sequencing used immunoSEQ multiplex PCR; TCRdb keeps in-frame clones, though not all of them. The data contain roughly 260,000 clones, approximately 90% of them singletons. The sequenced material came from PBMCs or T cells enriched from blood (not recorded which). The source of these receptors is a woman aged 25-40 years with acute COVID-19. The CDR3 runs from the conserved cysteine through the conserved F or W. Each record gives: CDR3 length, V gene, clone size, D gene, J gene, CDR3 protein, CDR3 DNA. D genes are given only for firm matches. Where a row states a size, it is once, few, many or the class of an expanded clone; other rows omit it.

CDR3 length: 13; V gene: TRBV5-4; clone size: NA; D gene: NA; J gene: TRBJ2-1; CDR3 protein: CASSFYSGTSTFF; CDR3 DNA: TGTGCCAGCAGCTTTTATAGTGGAACTAGCACTTTCTTC
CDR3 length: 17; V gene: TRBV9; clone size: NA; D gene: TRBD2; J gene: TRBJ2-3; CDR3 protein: CASSPNSGAGVQDTQYF; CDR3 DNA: TGTGCCAGCAGCCCCAATAGCGGGGCGGGGGTTCAAGATACGCAGTATTTT
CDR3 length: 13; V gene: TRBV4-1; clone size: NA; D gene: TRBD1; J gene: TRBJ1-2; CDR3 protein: CASSRDSGYGYTF; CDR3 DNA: TGCGCCAGCAGCCGGGACAGTGGCTATGGCTACACCTTC
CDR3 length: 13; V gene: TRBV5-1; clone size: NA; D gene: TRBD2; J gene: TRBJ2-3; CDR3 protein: CASGRPHTDTQYF; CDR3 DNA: TGCGCAAGCGGGAGGCCACACACAGATACGCAGTATTTT
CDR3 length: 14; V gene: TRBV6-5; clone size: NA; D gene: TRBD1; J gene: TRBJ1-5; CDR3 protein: CASSTGQYNQPQHF; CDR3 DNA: TGTGCCAGCAGTACGGGACAGTACAATCAGCCCCAGCATTTT
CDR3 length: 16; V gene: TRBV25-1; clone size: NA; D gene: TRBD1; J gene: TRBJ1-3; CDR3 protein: CASSAGQGAQLNTIYF; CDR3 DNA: TGTGCCAGCAGTGCGGGACAGGGGGCTCAATTAAACACCATATATTTT
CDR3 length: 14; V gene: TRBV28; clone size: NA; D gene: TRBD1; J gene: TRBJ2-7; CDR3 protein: CASSSRDRLLEQYF; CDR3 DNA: TGTGCCAGCAGTTCCCGGGACAGGCTTCTCGAGCAGTACTTC
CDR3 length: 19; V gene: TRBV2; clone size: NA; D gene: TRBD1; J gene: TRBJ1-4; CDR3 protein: CASSPVTGGISGTNEKLFF; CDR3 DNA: TGTGCCAGCAGTCCTGTTACAGGGGGCATCTCTGGAACTAATGAAAAACTGTTTTTT
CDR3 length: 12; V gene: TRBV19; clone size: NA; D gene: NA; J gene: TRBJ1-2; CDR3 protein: CASSPDSGFYTF; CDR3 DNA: TGTGCCAGTAGTCCCGACTCCGGTTTCTACACCTTC
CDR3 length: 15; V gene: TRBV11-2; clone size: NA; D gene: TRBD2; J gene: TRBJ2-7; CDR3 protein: CASSLAGGSFYEQYF; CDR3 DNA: TGTGCCAGCAGCTTAGCTGGCGGGAGTTTCTACGAGCAGTACTTC
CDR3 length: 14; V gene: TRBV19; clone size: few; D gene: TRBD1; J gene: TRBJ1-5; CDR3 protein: CASRRGQQNQPQHF; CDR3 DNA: TGTGCCAGTAGACGGGGACAGCAAAATCAGCCCCAGCATTTT
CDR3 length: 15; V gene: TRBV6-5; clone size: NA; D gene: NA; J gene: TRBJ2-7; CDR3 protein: CASQMMRSVSYEQYF; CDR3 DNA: TGTGCCAGCCAGATGATGAGGAGCGTTAGCTACGAGCAGTACTTC
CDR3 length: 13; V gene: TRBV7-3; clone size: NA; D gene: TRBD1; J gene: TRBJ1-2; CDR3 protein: CASSIQGGYGYTF; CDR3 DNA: TGTGCCAGCAGCATACAGGGGGGCTATGGCTACACCTTC
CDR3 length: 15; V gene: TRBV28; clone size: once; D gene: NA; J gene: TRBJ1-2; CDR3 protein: CASSNGGLRVSGYTF; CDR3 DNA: TGTGCCAGCAGTAACGGGGGGCTGCGAGTGAGTGGCTACACCTTC
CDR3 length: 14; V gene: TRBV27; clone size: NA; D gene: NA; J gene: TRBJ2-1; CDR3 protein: CASRKLGTYNEQFF; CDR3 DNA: TGTGCCAGCAGGAAACTAGGGACCTACAATGAGCAGTTCTTC
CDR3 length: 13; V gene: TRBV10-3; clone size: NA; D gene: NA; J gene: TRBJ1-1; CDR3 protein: CAISSGMNTEAFF; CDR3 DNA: TGTGCCATCAGTTCGGGGATGAACACTGAAGCTTTCTTT
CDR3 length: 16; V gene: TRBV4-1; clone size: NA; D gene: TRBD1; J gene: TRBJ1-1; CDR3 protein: CASSQDGRGANTEAFF; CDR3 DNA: TGCGCCAGCAGCCAAGATGGCAGGGGGGCCAACACTGAAGCTTTCTTT